A selection of T cell receptor beta chains follows, all from one sample in a study of cytomegalovirus exposure and HLA in healthy donors. Assay used: immunoSEQ multiplex PCR; TCRdb lists only in-frame clones, some missing. Among 78,000 or so clones, approximately 88% were seen once, and the ten largest hold roughly 2.6%. Sequenced sample: PBMCs. Every receptor here comes from a woman between 50 and 59 years old in good health and CMV-seronegative. The CDR3 runs from the conserved cysteine through the conserved F or W. The D gene is left open where the match is weak. Rows give clone size only sometimes, using once, few, many, or a class for an expanded clone.

TRBV6-5	TRBJ2-1	once	TRBD2	CASSSRLAGSYNEQFF	TGTGCCAGCAGTTCGCGACTAGCGGGGTCCTACAATGAGCAGTTCTTC
TRBV10-3	TRBJ1-2	NA	NA	CAISDYRAGYTF	TGTGCCATCAGTGATTACAGGGCCGGCTACACCTTC
TRBV5-1	TRBJ1-2	NA	TRBD1	CASSFTSGQGVSGYTF	TGCGCCAGCAGCTTTACTTCGGGACAGGGGGTTTCGGGCTACACCTTC
TRBV6-5	TRBJ2-7	NA	TRBD1	CASSYSRTGGTEQYF	TGTGCCAGCAGTTACTCGAGAACAGGGGGCACCGAGCAGTACTTC
TRBV10-3	TRBJ2-1	NA	TRBD1	CAIGRDRGTRAKPYYNEQFF	TGTGCCATCGGGAGGGACAGGGGGACTCGGGCCAAACCCTACTACAATGAGCAGTTCTTC
TRBV5-1	TRBJ2-3	NA	TRBD2	CASSLKISGTSTDTQYF	TGCGCCAGCAGCTTAAAGATTAGCGGGACTAGCACAGATACGCAGTATTTT
TRBV10-3	TRBJ2-7	NA	TRBD1	CAISESSGRGLNEQYF	TGTGCCATCAGTGAGTCTAGTGGCAGGGGGCTAAACGAGCAGTACTTC
TRBV21-1	TRBJ1-4	NA	NA	CASSKLVAATNEKLFF	TGTGCCAGCAGCAAATTGGTGGCAGCAACTAATGAAAAACTGTTTTTT
TRBV4-1	TRBJ1-1	NA	NA	CASSQGGGSEAFF	TGCGCCAGCAGCCAAGGAGGAGGGTCTGAAGCTTTCTTT
TRBV9	TRBJ1-1	NA	TRBD1	CASSVGGQGSSEAFF	TGTGCCAGCAGCGTAGGGGGACAGGGGTCTTCTGAAGCTTTCTTT
TRBV19	TRBJ2-3	NA	NA	CASSIRGTRTDTQYF	TGTGCCAGTAGTATTCGGGGGACCCGCACAGATACGCAGTATTTT
TRBV2	TRBJ2-1	once	TRBD1	CASSLQQGTSEQFF	TGTGCCAGCAGTTTACAACAGGGGACATCGGAGCAGTTCTTC
TRBV5-6	TRBJ1-5	NA	NA	CASSLGRTGSNQPQHF	TGTGCCAGCAGCTTGGGTAGAACAGGCAGCAATCAGCCCCAGCATTTT
TRBV19	TRBJ1-1	NA	NA	CASSRGAEAFF	TGTGCCAGCTCGCGGGGGGCTGAAGCTTTCTTT
TRBV9	TRBJ2-7	NA	NA	CASSVRYNTYEQYF	TGTGCCAGCAGCGTCAGATATAATACCTACGAGCAGTACTTC
TRBV15	TRBJ2-2	NA	TRBD1	CATSRVGQGAGELFF	TGTGCCACCAGCAGAGTCGGACAGGGGGCCGGGGAGCTGTTTTTT
TRBV10-1	TRBJ2-2	NA	TRBD2	CASSEASGRFGELFF	TGCGCCAGCAGTGAGGCTAGCGGGAGGTTCGGGGAGCTGTTTTTT
TRBV5-4	TRBJ2-3	NA	NA	CASSSKKGDGTDTQYF	TGTGCCAGCAGCTCTAAAAAGGGGGACGGCACAGATACGCAGTATTTT
TRBV6-5	TRBJ1-1	once	NA	CASRENTEAFF	TGTGCCAGCCGCGAGAACACTGAAGCTTTCTTT
TRBV2	TRBJ2-2	NA	TRBD2	CASTPGLAGTGELFF	TGTGCCAGCACCCCGGGACTAGCGGGTACCGGGGAGCTGTTTTTT
TRBV9	TRBJ2-7	NA	NA	CASSLNQNYYEQYF	TGTGCCAGCAGCCTGAATCAAAACTACTACGAGCAGTACTTC
TRBV10-2	TRBJ2-7	NA	TRBD2	CASRTSRTYEQYF	TGCGCCAGCAGGACTAGCCGAACCTACGAGCAGTACTTC
TRBV14	TRBJ2-1	NA	TRBD2	CASSQNPASGKVSYNEQFF	TGTGCCAGCAGCCAAAATCCAGCTAGCGGGAAGGTCTCCTACAATGAGCAGTTCTTC
TRBV6-5	TRBJ2-3	NA	NA	CASSPPGTDTQYF	TGTGCCAGCAGTCCCCCGGGCACAGATACGCAGTATTTT
TRBV5-1	TRBJ1-3	NA	NA	CASSLEAGPVNTIYF	TGCGCCAGCAGCTTGGAGGCAGGGCCGGTAAACACCATATATTTT
TRBV5-1	TRBJ2-5	once	TRBD1	CASSISPRDSGETQYF	TGCGCCAGCAGCATTTCCCCCCGGGACAGCGGAGAGACCCAGTACTTC
TRBV5-4	TRBJ2-3	NA	TRBD2	CASSLMTSGVTDAQYF	TGTGCCAGCAGCTTGATGACTAGCGGGGTAACAGATGCGCAGTATTTT
TRBV15	TRBJ1-5	NA	NA	CATSRDGGAPSNQPQHF	TGTGCCACCAGCAGAGATGGGGGGGCACCTAGCAATCAGCCCCAGCATTTT
TRBV6-1	TRBJ1-5	few	NA	CASSDRLKTNQPQHF	TGTGCCAGCAGTGATCGACTGAAAACCAATCAGCCCCAGCATTTT
TRBV4-1	TRBJ2-1	NA	TRBD2	CASSLHWTSGDRSSYNEQFF	TGCGCCAGCAGCCTCCACTGGACTAGCGGGGATAGGAGCTCCTACAATGAGCAGTTCTTC
TRBV7-2	TRBJ2-5	NA	NA	CASSLERRETQYF	TGTGCCAGCAGCTTAGAAAGGAGGGAGACCCAGTACTTC
TRBV2	TRBJ1-5	NA	NA	CASSETGQPQHF	TGTGCCAGCAGTGAAACGGGTCAGCCCCAGCATTTT
TRBV7-9	TRBJ1-3	NA	NA	CASSFPPSSGNTIYF	TGTGCCAGCAGCTTTCCTCCGAGCTCTGGAAACACCATATATTTT
TRBV6-5	TRBJ1-1	NA	TRBD1	CASNPGQTMNTEAFF	TGTGCCAGCAACCCGGGACAGACCATGAACACTGAAGCTTTCTTT
TRBV5-1	TRBJ2-5	NA	TRBD1	CASSFSKGQGARETQYF	TGCGCCAGCAGCTTCTCAAAAGGCCAGGGGGCTCGGGAGACCCAGTACTTC
TRBV5-5	TRBJ2-3	few	NA	CASSSIAGLATDTQYF	TGTGCCAGCAGCTCTATCGCGGGGCTCGCTACGGATACGCAGTATTTT
TRBV7-9	TRBJ2-7	few	TRBD2	CASSSIGGRAWDVYEQYF	TGTGCCAGCAGCTCAATCGGCGGGAGGGCCTGGGATGTTTACGAGCAGTACTTC
TRBV7-2	TRBJ2-4	NA	NA	CASSPSARQDPNIQYF	TGTGCCAGCAGCCCCTCAGCCCGACAGGACCCAAACATTCAGTACTTC
TRBV5-6	TRBJ2-3	few	TRBD2	CASSLAGLGRGDTQYF	TGTGCCAGCAGCTTGGCCGGACTAGGGAGGGGAGATACGCAGTATTTT
TRBV7-9	TRBJ2-3	NA	TRBD2	CASSPLWREGRDTQYF	TGTGCCAGCAGCCCCTTGTGGCGGGAGGGCCGGGATACGCAGTATTTT